Reported below is one TCR beta chain. The target antigen is unknown. J gave up 1 base and V 5 bases, and 2 bases lay outside the gene matches. The CDR3 is 15 residues long. Germline V gene sequence: CDR1 SNHLY, CDR2 FYNNEI. As to time point: baseline pretreatment blood. Treatment reported: 15 Gy SBRT to primary tumor, nephrectomy 4 weeks later. The patient's renal cell carcinoma had clear cell pathology. This specimen comes from a study of radiation and T cells in renal cell carcinoma. Study-level findings and limits: Pretreatment tumor biopsies were lacking, so baseline clonotypes are unknown. In blood, top tumor clones expanded by 2 weeks, shrinking by 4.

Data came from immunoSEQ multiplex PCR; TCRdb stores just in-frame clones and leaves some out. This sample has 100,000 to 150,000 clones, with about four fifths found just once. This sequence originates from a woman between 55 and 75 years old with renal cell carcinoma. The specimen comprised blood, sampled from a patient whose treatment included radiotherapy and nephrectomy. V and J are TRBV2 and TRBJ2-2, with TRBD1 matching over 9 bases. CDR3 loop: CASSPDRGNTGELFF. The CDR3 DNA follows: TGTGCCAGCAGTCCGGACAGGGGGAACACCGGGGAGCTGTTTTTT.